The rows below give T cell receptor beta chains drawn from one sample of a study of blood T cell repertoires in COVID-19. Some clones are missing from TCRdb's copy, which holds only in-frame ones; the method was immunoSEQ multiplex PCR. The repertoire consists of fewer than 200,000 clones, with roughly 88% occurring once and the leading ten covering 1% to 1.5%. The sequenced sample consisted of peripheral blood. The receptors shown here come from a man aged 60 to 69 who had recovered from COVID-19. Each CDR3 is given with its conserved first and last residue. Fields, in order: CDR3 DNA, CDR3 protein, J gene, CDR3 length, V gene, D gene, clone size. A D gene is named only where the DNA matches it firmly. Where a row states a size, it is once, few, many or the class of an expanded clone; other rows omit it.

cdr3_nt: TGTGCCACCAGTGATGACAGGGACACCGGGGAGCTGTTTTTT; cdr3_aa: CATSDDRDTGELFF; j_call: TRBJ2-2; cdr3_length: 14; v_call: TRBV24-1; d_call: TRBD1; clone_size: NA
cdr3_nt: TGTGCCAGCAGCTTGGCAGGGGCGCGTATTCAGCCCCAGCATTTT; cdr3_aa: CASSLAGARIQPQHF; j_call: TRBJ1-5; cdr3_length: 15; v_call: TRBV5-8; d_call: NA; clone_size: NA
cdr3_nt: TGTGCCAGCAGCTGGCAGGGGCAGCCCCAGCATTTT; cdr3_aa: CASSWQGQPQHF; j_call: TRBJ1-5; cdr3_length: 12; v_call: TRBV12-3/TRBV12-4; d_call: NA; clone_size: NA
cdr3_nt: TGTGCCAGCGGGGGGGACCAGCCCCAGCATTTT; cdr3_aa: CASGGDQPQHF; j_call: TRBJ1-5; cdr3_length: 11; v_call: TRBV7-2; d_call: NA; clone_size: NA
cdr3_nt: TGTGCCAGTAGCACCAAGGGGACAGGGGCCTACGAGCAGTACTTC; cdr3_aa: CASSTKGTGAYEQYF; j_call: TRBJ2-7; cdr3_length: 15; v_call: TRBV19; d_call: TRBD1; clone_size: NA
cdr3_nt: TGTGCCTGGAGTGTACCTGATTTTATTGGCCCTGAAGCTTTCTTT; cdr3_aa: CAWSVPDFIGPEAFF; j_call: TRBJ1-1; cdr3_length: 15; v_call: TRBV30; d_call: NA; clone_size: NA
cdr3_nt: TGTGCCAGCAGTGAAGGGGCAGTTAGCAATCAGCCCCAGCATTTT; cdr3_aa: CASSEGAVSNQPQHF; j_call: TRBJ1-5; cdr3_length: 15; v_call: TRBV2; d_call: NA; clone_size: NA
cdr3_nt: TGTGCCAGTATACGACAGGGGGCATCTGGCTACACCTTC; cdr3_aa: CASIRQGASGYTF; j_call: TRBJ1-2; cdr3_length: 13; v_call: TRBV19; d_call: TRBD1; clone_size: NA
cdr3_nt: TGTGCCAGCAGCAGGGGAAGCTACGAGCAGTACTTC; cdr3_aa: CASSRGSYEQYF; j_call: TRBJ2-7; cdr3_length: 12; v_call: TRBV12-3/TRBV12-4; d_call: NA; clone_size: NA
cdr3_nt: TGCGCCAGCAGCCAGGCGGGACAGGGGTTCTCAGATACGCAGTATTTT; cdr3_aa: CASSQAGQGFSDTQYF; j_call: TRBJ2-3; cdr3_length: 16; v_call: TRBV4-1; d_call: TRBD1; clone_size: NA
cdr3_nt: TGTGCCAGCAGCTTGCTAGCCGGGTCCGGGGAGCTGTTTTTT; cdr3_aa: CASSLLAGSGELFF; j_call: TRBJ2-2; cdr3_length: 14; v_call: TRBV5-6; d_call: NA; clone_size: NA
cdr3_nt: TGTGCCAGCAGCCCCTTGGTCAGCGGTCAAGATGAGCAGTTCTTC; cdr3_aa: CASSPLVSGQDEQFF; j_call: TRBJ2-1; cdr3_length: 15; v_call: TRBV11-2; d_call: NA; clone_size: NA
cdr3_nt: TGTGCCAGCAGCTCCCTCCAGGGGGTCTCCTACAATGAGCAGTTCTTC; cdr3_aa: CASSSLQGVSYNEQFF; j_call: TRBJ2-1; cdr3_length: 16; v_call: TRBV7-2; d_call: TRBD1; clone_size: NA
cdr3_nt: TGTGCCAGCAGTAGGAATCGGGGGGTCATCGATGAGCAGTTCTTC; cdr3_aa: CASSRNRGVIDEQFF; j_call: TRBJ2-1; cdr3_length: 15; v_call: TRBV27; d_call: TRBD2; clone_size: NA
cdr3_nt: TGTGCCAGCAGCGAACAGGGGGACACTGAAGCTTTCTTT; cdr3_aa: CASSEQGDTEAFF; j_call: TRBJ1-1; cdr3_length: 13; v_call: TRBV7-3; d_call: TRBD1; clone_size: NA
cdr3_nt: TGTGCCAGTCGCAAGGGGACAGGGTCCAACGAGCAGTACTTC; cdr3_aa: CASRKGTGSNEQYF; j_call: TRBJ2-7; cdr3_length: 14; v_call: TRBV6-5; d_call: TRBD1; clone_size: once
cdr3_nt: TGCGCCAGCAGTCGCCCCCCCCGGGGGGGGCAGGGTGAGCAGTTCTTC; cdr3_aa: CASSRPPRGGQGEQFF; j_call: TRBJ2-1; cdr3_length: 16; v_call: TRBV4-3; d_call: TRBD2; clone_size: NA
cdr3_nt: TGTGCCAGTAGTATGTCTAGCTTAGGTGAGCAGTTCTTC; cdr3_aa: CASSMSSLGEQFF; j_call: TRBJ2-1; cdr3_length: 13; v_call: TRBV19; d_call: NA; clone_size: NA
cdr3_nt: TGTGCCACCAGCAGAGATGCAGGGGACAATTCACCCCTCCACTTT; cdr3_aa: CATSRDAGDNSPLHF; j_call: TRBJ1-6; cdr3_length: 15; v_call: TRBV15; d_call: NA; clone_size: few
cdr3_nt: TGTGCCCACAACCGGGACACCGATAAATACAATGAGCAGTTCTTC; cdr3_aa: CAHNRDTDKYNEQFF; j_call: TRBJ2-1; cdr3_length: 15; v_call: TRBV28; d_call: NA; clone_size: NA
cdr3_nt: TGTGCTAGTGTCGGCGTGGGAGGGTATCTTTCCGGGGAGCTGTTTTTT; cdr3_aa: CASVGVGGYLSGELFF; j_call: TRBJ2-2; cdr3_length: 16; v_call: TRBV12-5; d_call: TRBD2; clone_size: NA
cdr3_nt: TGTGCCAGCAGCCAAGATCTAGGAGGAGGGGCTGGGGCCAACGTCCTGACTTTC; cdr3_aa: CASSQDLGGGAGANVLTF; j_call: TRBJ2-6; cdr3_length: 18; v_call: TRBV4-2; d_call: NA; clone_size: few
cdr3_nt: TGCGCCAGCAGCCCTAGCGGGGCGAGGGCAGATACGCAGTATTTT; cdr3_aa: CASSPSGARADTQYF; j_call: TRBJ2-3; cdr3_length: 15; v_call: TRBV5-1; d_call: TRBD2; clone_size: NA
cdr3_nt: TGTGCCAGCAGCGCTCAGGACAGGGGTGAAGCTTTCTTT; cdr3_aa: CASSAQDRGEAFF; j_call: TRBJ1-1; cdr3_length: 13; v_call: TRBV9; d_call: TRBD1; clone_size: NA
cdr3_nt: TGTGCCAGCAGCGATGGAGCGGGGCAAGAGACCCAGTACTTC; cdr3_aa: CASSDGAGQETQYF; j_call: TRBJ2-5; cdr3_length: 14; v_call: TRBV9; d_call: TRBD2; clone_size: NA
cdr3_nt: TGTGCCAGCAGTGGGGAGGTGGGGGGTTGGGAGACCCAGTACTTC; cdr3_aa: CASSGEVGGWETQYF; j_call: TRBJ2-5; cdr3_length: 15; v_call: TRBV27; d_call: NA; clone_size: NA
cdr3_nt: TGCGCCAGCAGCCTGGGGACAGTCGGGTATGGCTACACCTTC; cdr3_aa: CASSLGTVGYGYTF; j_call: TRBJ1-2; cdr3_length: 14; v_call: TRBV5-1; d_call: TRBD1; clone_size: once
cdr3_nt: TGCGCCAGCAGCCAAGAGGGCCATGGCTACACCTTC; cdr3_aa: CASSQEGHGYTF; j_call: TRBJ1-2; cdr3_length: 12; v_call: TRBV4-1; d_call: NA; clone_size: NA
cdr3_nt: TGTGCCAGCAGTTACTCGACAGGGGAGGAGACCCAGTACTTC; cdr3_aa: CASSYSTGEETQYF; j_call: TRBJ2-5; cdr3_length: 14; v_call: TRBV6-5; d_call: TRBD1; clone_size: NA
cdr3_nt: TGTGCCAGCAGCGTCGGGCAGGGCACTGAAGCTTTCTTT; cdr3_aa: CASSVGQGTEAFF; j_call: TRBJ1-1; cdr3_length: 13; v_call: TRBV9; d_call: NA; clone_size: NA
cdr3_nt: TGTGCCTGGACAGGACAGGGGTATGAGCAGTACTTC; cdr3_aa: CAWTGQGYEQYF; j_call: TRBJ2-7; cdr3_length: 12; v_call: TRBV30; d_call: TRBD1; clone_size: NA
cdr3_nt: TGTGCCAGCAGTTATGGGGCCAGGGGAAGTTCTGGCTATGGCTACACCTTC; cdr3_aa: CASSYGARGSSGYGYTF; j_call: TRBJ1-2; cdr3_length: 17; v_call: TRBV6-2/TRBV6-3; d_call: NA; clone_size: few
cdr3_nt: TGTGCCAGCAGCGGAGCGGGGGCCTCCTACAATGAGCAGTTCTTC; cdr3_aa: CASSGAGASYNEQFF; j_call: TRBJ2-1; cdr3_length: 15; v_call: TRBV9; d_call: TRBD2; clone_size: NA
cdr3_nt: TGTGCCAGCAGCTCTCAGGGCTCTGGAAACACCATATATTTT; cdr3_aa: CASSSQGSGNTIYF; j_call: TRBJ1-3; cdr3_length: 14; v_call: TRBV11-2; d_call: NA; clone_size: NA
cdr3_nt: TGTGCCAGTAGTATTATGACAGTGAACACCGGGGAGCTGTTTTTT; cdr3_aa: CASSIMTVNTGELFF; j_call: TRBJ2-2; cdr3_length: 15; v_call: TRBV19; d_call: NA; clone_size: NA
cdr3_nt: TGTGCCACCAGCTCCTACGGACGAGTAGGGGGGGCCACAGATACGCAGTATTTT; cdr3_aa: CATSSYGRVGGATDTQYF; j_call: TRBJ2-3; cdr3_length: 18; v_call: TRBV15; d_call: NA; clone_size: NA
cdr3_nt: TGCGCCAGCAGCCAAGAAGGTTGGGAGGAGCAGTACTTC; cdr3_aa: CASSQEGWEEQYF; j_call: TRBJ2-7; cdr3_length: 13; v_call: TRBV4-3; d_call: NA; clone_size: NA
cdr3_nt: TGTGCCAGCAGCTCTACAGGGGGCGGTCAGCCCCAGCATTTT; cdr3_aa: CASSSTGGGQPQHF; j_call: TRBJ1-5; cdr3_length: 14; v_call: TRBV7-8; d_call: TRBD1; clone_size: NA
cdr3_nt: TGTGCCAGCAGTGACTCGACTAGCGGGGGGGCAGATACGCAGTATTTT; cdr3_aa: CASSDSTSGGADTQYF; j_call: TRBJ2-3; cdr3_length: 16; v_call: TRBV6-4; d_call: TRBD2; clone_size: few
cdr3_nt: TGCGCCAGCAGCTTGGCGGAGGGGACGGGCGGTGAAGCTTTCTTT; cdr3_aa: CASSLAEGTGGEAFF; j_call: TRBJ1-1; cdr3_length: 15; v_call: TRBV5-1; d_call: NA; clone_size: NA
cdr3_nt: TGTGCCAGCAGCCAAGCAAACCAGGGGGTAGGGACTGAAGCTTTCTTT; cdr3_aa: CASSQANQGVGTEAFF; j_call: TRBJ1-1; cdr3_length: 16; v_call: TRBV3-1/TRBV3-2; d_call: TRBD1; clone_size: NA
cdr3_nt: TGTGCCAGCAGCCCCGTCCAGGGTCAATATCAGCCCCAGCATTTT; cdr3_aa: CASSPVQGQYQPQHF; j_call: TRBJ1-5; cdr3_length: 15; v_call: TRBV6-5; d_call: NA; clone_size: NA
cdr3_nt: TGCGCCAGCAGCTTGGCGGGTTCCACTGAAGCTTTCTTT; cdr3_aa: CASSLAGSTEAFF; j_call: TRBJ1-1; cdr3_length: 13; v_call: TRBV5-1; d_call: NA; clone_size: NA
cdr3_nt: TGTGCCAGCAGTGACGGGGACAGAGGAGATGAAAAACTGTTTTTT; cdr3_aa: CASSDGDRGDEKLFF; j_call: TRBJ1-4; cdr3_length: 15; v_call: TRBV6-1; d_call: TRBD1; clone_size: NA
cdr3_nt: TGTGCCAGCAGCTTATTGGGGCGAACTGAAGCTTTCTTT; cdr3_aa: CASSLLGRTEAFF; j_call: TRBJ1-1; cdr3_length: 13; v_call: TRBV7-9; d_call: NA; clone_size: NA
cdr3_nt: TGTGCCAGCAGCTTAGCCGGGGACAGGGGGCGAAAGGGCTACACCTTC; cdr3_aa: CASSLAGDRGRKGYTF; j_call: TRBJ1-2; cdr3_length: 16; v_call: TRBV11-2; d_call: TRBD1; clone_size: NA
cdr3_nt: TGTGCCAGCAGCTTTACGTTTGAATACAGGGGGAGCACTGAAGCTTTCTTT; cdr3_aa: CASSFTFEYRGSTEAFF; j_call: TRBJ1-1; cdr3_length: 17; v_call: TRBV7-2; d_call: TRBD1; clone_size: once